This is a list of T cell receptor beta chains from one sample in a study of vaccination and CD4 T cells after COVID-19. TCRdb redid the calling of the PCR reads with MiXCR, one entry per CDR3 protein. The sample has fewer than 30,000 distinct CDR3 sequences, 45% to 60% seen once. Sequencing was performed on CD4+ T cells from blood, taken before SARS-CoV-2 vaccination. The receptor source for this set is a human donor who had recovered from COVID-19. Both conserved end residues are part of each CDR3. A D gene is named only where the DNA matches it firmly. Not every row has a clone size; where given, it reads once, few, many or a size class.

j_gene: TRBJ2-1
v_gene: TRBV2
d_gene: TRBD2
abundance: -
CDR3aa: CASRSGGVEQFF
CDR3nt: TGTGCCAGCAGATCTGGGGGGGTTGAGCAGTTCTTC

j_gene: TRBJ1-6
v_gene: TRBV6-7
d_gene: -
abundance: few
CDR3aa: CASSYSVHHSPLHF
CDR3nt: TGTGCCAGCAGTTACTCGGTCCACCATTCACCCCTCCACTTT

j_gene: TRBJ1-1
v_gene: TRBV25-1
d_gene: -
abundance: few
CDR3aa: CASSESGRAFYTEAFF
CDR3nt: TGTGCCAGCAGTGAATCGGGCAGGGCATTTTACACTGAAGCTTTCTTT

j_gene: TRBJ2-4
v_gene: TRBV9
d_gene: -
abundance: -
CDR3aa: CASSPQTGIKNIQYF
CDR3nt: TGTGCCAGCAGCCCCCAGACAGGAATCAAAAACATTCAGTACTTC

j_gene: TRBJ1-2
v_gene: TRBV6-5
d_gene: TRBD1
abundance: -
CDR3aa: CASSYSGQGGSNYGYTF
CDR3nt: TGTGCCAGCAGTTACTCGGGACAGGGGGGATCTAACTATGGCTACACCTTC

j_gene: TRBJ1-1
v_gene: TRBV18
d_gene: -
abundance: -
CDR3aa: CASSPIDPMNTEAFF
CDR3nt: TGTGCCAGCTCACCAATAGACCCGATGAACACTGAAGCTTTCTTT

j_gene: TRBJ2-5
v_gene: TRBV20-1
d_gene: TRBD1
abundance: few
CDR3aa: CSARATGVKTQYF
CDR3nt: TGCAGTGCTAGGGCTACAGGGGTAAAGACCCAGTACTTC

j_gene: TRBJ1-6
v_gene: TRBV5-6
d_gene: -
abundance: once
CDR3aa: CASSLVSGDNSPLHF
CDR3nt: TGTGCCAGCAGCTTGGTTTCGGGGGATAATTCACCCCTCCACTTT

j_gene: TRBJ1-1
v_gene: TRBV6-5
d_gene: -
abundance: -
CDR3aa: CASSSLGRGNTEAFF
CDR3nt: TGTGCCAGCAGTTCACTAGGACGGGGTAACACTGAAGCTTTCTTT

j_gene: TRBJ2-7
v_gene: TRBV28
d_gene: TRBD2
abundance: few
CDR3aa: CASSIPGGRAYEQYF
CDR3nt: TGTGCCAGCAGTATCCCTGGCGGGAGGGCCTACGAGCAGTACTTC

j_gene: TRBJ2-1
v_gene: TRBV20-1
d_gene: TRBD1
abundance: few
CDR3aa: CSAGTGTGGYNEQFF
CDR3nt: TGCAGTGCTGGAACAGGGACAGGGGGCTACAATGAGCAGTTCTTC

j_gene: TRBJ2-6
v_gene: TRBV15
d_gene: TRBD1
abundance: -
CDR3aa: CATSRADRDSGANVLTF
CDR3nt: TGTGCCACCAGCAGGGCGGACAGGGACTCTGGGGCCAACGTCCTGACTTTC

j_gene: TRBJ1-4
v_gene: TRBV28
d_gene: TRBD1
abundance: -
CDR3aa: CASSHLPPTGAGFNEKLFF
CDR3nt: TGTGCCAGCAGCCACCTACCCCCGACAGGGGCAGGTTTTAATGAAAAACTGTTTTTT

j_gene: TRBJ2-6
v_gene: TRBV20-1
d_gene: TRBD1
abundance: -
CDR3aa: CSARQGGGANVLTF
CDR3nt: TGCAGTGCGAGACAGGGCGGTGGGGCCAACGTCCTGACTTTC

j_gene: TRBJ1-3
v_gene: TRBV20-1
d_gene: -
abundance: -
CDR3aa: CSARHPGGTIYF
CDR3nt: TGCAGTGCTAGACACCCCGGGGGCACCATATATTTT

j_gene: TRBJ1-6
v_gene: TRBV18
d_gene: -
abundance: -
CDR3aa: CASSREGYDSPLHF
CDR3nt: TGTGCCAGCTCACGTGAGGGGTATGATTCACCCCTCCACTTT

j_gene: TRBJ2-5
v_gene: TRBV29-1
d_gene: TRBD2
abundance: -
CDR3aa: CSSGLAGVQETQYF
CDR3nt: TGCAGCTCAGGACTAGCGGGGGTACAAGAGACCCAGTACTTC

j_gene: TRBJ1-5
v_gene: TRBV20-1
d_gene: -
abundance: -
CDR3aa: CSASAEASNQPQHF
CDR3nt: TGCAGTGCTAGTGCGGAAGCTAGCAATCAGCCCCAGCATTTT

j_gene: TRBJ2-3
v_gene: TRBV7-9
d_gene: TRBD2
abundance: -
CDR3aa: CASSSPGGRQDTQYF
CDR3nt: TGTGCCAGCAGCTCCCCGGGGGGACGACAAGATACGCAGTATTTT

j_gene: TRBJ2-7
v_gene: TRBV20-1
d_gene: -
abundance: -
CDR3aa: CSARRGYGEQYF
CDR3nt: TGCAGTGCAAGAAGGGGGTACGGCGAGCAGTACTTC

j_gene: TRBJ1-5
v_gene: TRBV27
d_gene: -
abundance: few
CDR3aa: CASRGAGEPQHF
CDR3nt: TGTGCCAGCCGGGGGGCCGGGGAGCCCCAGCATTTT

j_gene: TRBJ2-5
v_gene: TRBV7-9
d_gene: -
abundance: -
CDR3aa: CASGTGSETQYF
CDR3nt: TGTGCCAGCGGCACAGGGTCAGAGACCCAGTACTTC

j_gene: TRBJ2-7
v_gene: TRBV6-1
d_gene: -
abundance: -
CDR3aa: CASSENTGSYEQYF
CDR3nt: TGTGCCAGCAGTGAAAATACGGGGTCCTACGAGCAGTACTTC

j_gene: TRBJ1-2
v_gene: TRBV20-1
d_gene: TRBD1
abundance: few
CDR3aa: CSASEGQGARGYTF
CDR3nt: TGCAGTGCTTCGGAAGGACAGGGGGCTCGGGGCTACACCTTC

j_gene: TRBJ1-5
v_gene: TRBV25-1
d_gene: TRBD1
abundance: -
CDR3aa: CASSTGGVGQPQHF
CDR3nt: TGTGCCAGCAGCACAGGGGGCGTTGGTCAGCCCCAGCATTTT

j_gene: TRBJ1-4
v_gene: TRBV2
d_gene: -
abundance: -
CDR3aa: CASSEWPPATNEKLFF
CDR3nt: TGTGCCAGCAGTGAGTGGCCGCCTGCAACTAATGAAAAACTGTTTTTT

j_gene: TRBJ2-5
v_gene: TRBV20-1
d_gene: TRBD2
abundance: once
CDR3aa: CSARDGGRAVETQYF
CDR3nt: TGCAGTGCTAGAGATGGCGGGAGGGCCGTTGAGACCCAGTACTTC

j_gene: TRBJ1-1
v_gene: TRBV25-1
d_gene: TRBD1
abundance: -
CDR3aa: CASSVGPRQGADTEAFF
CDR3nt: TGTGCCAGCAGTGTTGGGCCCCGACAGGGGGCGGACACTGAAGCTTTCTTT

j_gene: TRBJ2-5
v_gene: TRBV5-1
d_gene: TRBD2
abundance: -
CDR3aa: CASSLDGAGGPLQETQYF
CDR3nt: TGCGCCAGCAGCTTGGATGGGGCGGGAGGACCGCTCCAAGAGACCCAGTACTTC

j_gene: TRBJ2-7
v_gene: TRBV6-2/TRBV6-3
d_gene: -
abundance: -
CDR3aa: CASSKTAYEQYF
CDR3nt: TGTGCCAGCAGTAAGACCGCCTACGAGCAGTACTTC

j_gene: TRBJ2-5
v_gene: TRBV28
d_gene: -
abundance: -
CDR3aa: CASSLWPGGETQYF
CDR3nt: TGTGCCAGCAGTTTATGGCCAGGGGGGGAGACCCAGTACTTC

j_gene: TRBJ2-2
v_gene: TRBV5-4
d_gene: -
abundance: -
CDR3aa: CASSSKKASGELFF
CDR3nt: TGTGCCAGCAGCTCCAAGAAAGCCTCCGGGGAGCTGTTTTTT

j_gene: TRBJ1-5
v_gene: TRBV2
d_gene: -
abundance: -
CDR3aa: CASSRTWAQHF
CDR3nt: TGTGCCAGCAGCCGGACATGGGCCCAGCATTTT

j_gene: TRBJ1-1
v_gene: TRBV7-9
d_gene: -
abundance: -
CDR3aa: CASSLGGLGTEAFF
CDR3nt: TGTGCCAGCAGCTTAGGGGGGCTCGGCACTGAAGCTTTCTTT

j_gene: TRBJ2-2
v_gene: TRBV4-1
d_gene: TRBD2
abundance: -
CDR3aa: CASSHETLGLAGPGELFF
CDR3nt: TGCGCCAGCAGCCACGAAACCCTAGGACTAGCGGGTCCCGGGGAGCTGTTTTTT

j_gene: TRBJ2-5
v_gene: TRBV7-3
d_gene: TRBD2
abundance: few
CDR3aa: CASSSGLAGKETQYF
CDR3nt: TGTGCCAGCAGCTCCGGACTAGCGGGAAAAGAGACCCAGTACTTC

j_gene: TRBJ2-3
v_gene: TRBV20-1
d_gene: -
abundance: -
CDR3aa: CSARDQWRGSTDTQYF
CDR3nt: TGCAGTGCTAGAGATCAGTGGAGGGGTAGCACAGATACGCAGTATTTT

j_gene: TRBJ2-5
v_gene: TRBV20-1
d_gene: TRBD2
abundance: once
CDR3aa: CSAATGTSGQETQYF
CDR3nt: TGCAGTGCTGCGACCGGGACTAGCGGCCAAGAGACCCAGTACTTC

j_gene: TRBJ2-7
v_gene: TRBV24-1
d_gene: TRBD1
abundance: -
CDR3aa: CATSDGPGQGAYEQYF
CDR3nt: TGTGCCACCAGTGACGGACCGGGACAGGGGGCGTACGAGCAGTACTTC

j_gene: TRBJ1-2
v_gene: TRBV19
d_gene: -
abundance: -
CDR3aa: CASSIILGQNYGYTF
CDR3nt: TGTGCCAGTAGTATAATTTTGGGGCAAAACTATGGCTACACCTTC

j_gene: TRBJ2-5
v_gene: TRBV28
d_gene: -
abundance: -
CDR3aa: CASSLYTEQETQYF
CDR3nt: TGTGCCAGCAGTTTATACACAGAACAAGAGACCCAGTACTTC

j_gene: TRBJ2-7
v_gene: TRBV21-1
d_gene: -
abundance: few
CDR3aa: CASRHAGYEISTNGYF
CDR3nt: TGTGCCAGCAGGCATGCAGGATATGAGATATCTACGAATGGGTACTTC

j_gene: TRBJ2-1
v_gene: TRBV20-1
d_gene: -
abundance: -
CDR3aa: CSARDLIWGNEQFF
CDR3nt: TGCAGTGCTAGGGACCTGATATGGGGCAATGAGCAGTTCTTC

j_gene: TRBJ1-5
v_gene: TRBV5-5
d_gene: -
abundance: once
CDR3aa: CASSLMDGSNQPQHF
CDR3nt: TGTGCCAGCAGCTTGATGGACGGGAGCAATCAGCCCCAGCATTTT

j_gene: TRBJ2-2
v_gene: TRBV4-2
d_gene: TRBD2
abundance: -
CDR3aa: CASSLSGAGGPVTGELFF
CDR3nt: TGTGCCAGCAGCCTATCAGGAGCGGGAGGGCCGGTCACCGGGGAGCTGTTTTTT

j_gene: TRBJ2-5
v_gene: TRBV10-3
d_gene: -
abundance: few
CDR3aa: CAISAGAETQYF
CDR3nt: TGTGCCATCAGTGCAGGAGCAGAGACCCAGTACTTC

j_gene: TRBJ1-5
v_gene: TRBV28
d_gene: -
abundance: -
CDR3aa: CASSFMRSGGNQPQHF
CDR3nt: TGTGCCAGCAGTTTTATGAGGTCTGGAGGAAATCAGCCCCAGCATTTT

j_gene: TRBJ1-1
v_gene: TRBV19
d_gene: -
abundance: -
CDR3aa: CASGSQKNTEAFF
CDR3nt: TGTGCCAGTGGCTCTCAAAAAAACACTGAAGCTTTCTTT

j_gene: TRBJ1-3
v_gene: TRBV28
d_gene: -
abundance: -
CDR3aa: CASIGNWNTIYF
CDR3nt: TGTGCCAGCATTGGGAATTGGAACACCATATATTTT

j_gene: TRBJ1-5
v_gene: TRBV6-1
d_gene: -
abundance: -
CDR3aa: CASSEYHISHGDLGQHF
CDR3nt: TGTGCCAGCAGTGAATATCATATATCCCACGGTGACCTGGGCCAGCATTTT

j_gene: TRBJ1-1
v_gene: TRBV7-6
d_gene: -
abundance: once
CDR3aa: CASSLIHGGPEAFF
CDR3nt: TGTGCCAGCAGCTTAATCCATGGCGGCCCTGAAGCTTTCTTT

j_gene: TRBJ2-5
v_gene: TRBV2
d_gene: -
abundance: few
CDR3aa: CASRGDIQETQYF
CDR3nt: TGTGCCAGCAGGGGGGACATCCAAGAGACCCAGTACTTC